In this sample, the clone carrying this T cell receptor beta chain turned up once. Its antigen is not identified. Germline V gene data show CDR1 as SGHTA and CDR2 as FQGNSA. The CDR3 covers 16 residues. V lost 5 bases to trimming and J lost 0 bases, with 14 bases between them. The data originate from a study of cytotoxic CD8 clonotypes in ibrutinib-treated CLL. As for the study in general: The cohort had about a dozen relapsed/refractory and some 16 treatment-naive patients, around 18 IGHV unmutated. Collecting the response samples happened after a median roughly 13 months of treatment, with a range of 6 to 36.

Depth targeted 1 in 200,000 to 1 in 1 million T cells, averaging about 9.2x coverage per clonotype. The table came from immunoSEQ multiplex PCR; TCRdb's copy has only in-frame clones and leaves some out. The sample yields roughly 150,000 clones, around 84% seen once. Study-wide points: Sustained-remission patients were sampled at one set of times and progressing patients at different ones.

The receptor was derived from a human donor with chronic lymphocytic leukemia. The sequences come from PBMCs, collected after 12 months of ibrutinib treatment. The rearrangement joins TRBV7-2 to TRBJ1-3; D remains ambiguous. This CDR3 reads CASSPPGRLSGNTIYF. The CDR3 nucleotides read TGTGCCAGCAGCCCCCCCGGCAGGCTCTCTGGAAACACCATATATTTT.